These 6 T cell receptor beta chains came from one sample sequenced in a study of T cell responses to AZD1222 COVID-19 vaccine (dated by TCRdb to about 2021). What the time point label conveys for this sample: about 28 days (+/-7) after the second vaccine dose. The library was produced with the immunoSEQ multiplex PCR assay. TCRdb holds this immuneACCESS table with in-frame rearrangements only. Some clones are missing; in checked studies, unresolved V genes explain under half, and the rest has no known cause. The sample table records around 150,000 clones; 75% to 95% of these occur just once. The ten largest account for less than 3.5% of the sample. Here the sequenced sample was peripheral blood, taken 28 days after the second AZD1222 dose. The source of these receptors is an adult who received the AZD1222 COVID-19 vaccine.

The V call is TRBV6-5, the J call TRBJ1-4; D might be TRBD1 (5 bases). Germline V gene data show CDR1 as MNHEY and CDR2 as SVGAGI. Trimming took 1 base from V and 0 from J, leaving 6 bases between them. This CDR3 comprises 15 residues. CDR3 in amino acids: CASSYLGATNEKLFF. Here the CDR3 DNA reads TGTGCCAGCAGTTACTTAGGGGCAACTAATGAAAAACTGTTTTTT.

The gene calls are TRBV5-4 and TRBJ1-2; possibly TRBD1 for D (5 bases). There are 14 residues in the CDR3. CDR1 and CDR2 from the germline V gene are SGHNT and YYREEE (reference sequence). V lost 0 bases and J 5 bases, leaving 11 bases between the germline ends. CDR3 protein: CASSLERGGYGYTF. The CDR3 DNA is TGTGCCAGCAGCTTGGAAAGGGGAGGATATGGCTACACCTTC.

The CDR3 loop is CASSELWRYREANYGYTF. The CDR3 DNA reads TGTGCCAGCAGTGAACTATGGAGGTACAGAGAAGCTAACTATGGCTACACCTTC. The J gene is TRBJ1-2, the V gene TRBV6-1; the D is unclear. Trimming pared 2 bases from V and 0 bases from J, leaving 19 bases between. CDR1 and CDR2 from the germline V gene are MNHNS and SASEGT. The CDR3 is 18 residues long.

This clone came up many times. CDR3: CASSGSANYGYTF. The CDR3, as DNA: TGTGCCAGCAGCGGCTCGGCTAACTATGGCTACACCTTC. The chain combines TRBV7-9 with TRBJ1-2, with unresolved D. V lost 5 bases, J lost 0 bases, and 7 bases lay in between. CDR3 size: 13 residues. Looked up from germline, CDR1 is SEHNR and CDR2 is FQNEAQ (reference sequence). Together with reference TRBV7-9 and TRBJ1-2, the CDR3 gives the full variable domain: DTGVSQNPRHKITKRGQNVTFRCDPISEHNRLYWYRQTLGQGPEFLTYFQNEAQLEKSRLLSDRFSAERPKGSFSTLEIQRTEQGDSAMYLCASSGSANYGYTFGSGTRLTVV.

This chain joins TRBV7-9 and TRBJ1-4; 7 bases match TRBD1. The CDR3 contains 14 residues. Germline CDR1 and CDR2: SEHNR and FQNEAQ (reference sequence). V was clipped by 5 bases and J by 7 bases; unmatched bases: 7. The CDR3 DNA is TGTGCCAGCAGCCCCAAGGGGGCGACTGAAAAACTGTTTTTT. Translated: CASSPKGATEKLFF.

V is TRBV11-2 and J is TRBJ2-3, with unresolved D. The CDR3 sequence is 12 residues long. V lost 1 base and J lost 3, with 2 bases in between. Germline V lookup: CDR1 SGHAT, CDR2 FQNNGV. In DNA form, the CDR3 reads TGTGCCAGCAGCTTAGGGACAGATACGCAGTATTTT. Its translation is CASSLGTDTQYF.